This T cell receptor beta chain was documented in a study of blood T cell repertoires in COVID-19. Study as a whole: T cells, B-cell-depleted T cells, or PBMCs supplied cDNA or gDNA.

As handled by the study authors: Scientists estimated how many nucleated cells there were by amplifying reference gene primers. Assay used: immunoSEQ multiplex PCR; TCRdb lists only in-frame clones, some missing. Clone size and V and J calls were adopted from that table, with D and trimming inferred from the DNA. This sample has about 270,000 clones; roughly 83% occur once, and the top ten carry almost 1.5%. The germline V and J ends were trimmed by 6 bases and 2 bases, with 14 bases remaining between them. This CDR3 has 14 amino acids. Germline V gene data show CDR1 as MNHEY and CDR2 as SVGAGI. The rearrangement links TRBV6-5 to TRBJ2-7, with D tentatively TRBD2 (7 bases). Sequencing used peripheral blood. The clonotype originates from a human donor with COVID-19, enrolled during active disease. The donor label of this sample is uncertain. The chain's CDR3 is CASRKGGVPYEQYF. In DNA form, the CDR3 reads TGTGCCAGCAGGAAGGGGGGGGTGCCCTACGAGCAGTACTTC.